This entry lists 10 T cell receptor beta chains sequenced from one sample in a study of cytomegalovirus exposure and HLA in healthy donors (TCRdb year 2017). The library was generated by the immunoSEQ multiplex PCR assay. For the multiplex PCR, a mixture combining 60 forward primers for TCR Vbeta segments and 13 reverse primers for TCR Jbeta segments was used. The source is immuneACCESS, and TCRdb retained only in-frame sequences with V and J called. Part of the clones is not carried over; for the studies checked, unresolved V genes explain less than half of this, and the remainder is unexplained. This sample gives approximately 160,000 clones in total; roughly 82% of them show up just once. The ten biggest clones cover approximately 1.5% of the sample. The source material was PBMCs. The receptors derive from a girl aged 10 to 17 in good health and CMV-seropositive.

The genes are TRBV4-3 and TRBJ1-2, with a tentative D call TRBD1 (6 bases). V lost 0 bases and J lost 8, with 16 bases in between. CDR3 length equals 15 residues. Germline CDR1 LGHNA, CDR2 YSLEER. The CDR3 DNA sequence: TGCGCCAGCAGCCAAGATCGTACAGGGTTGGTAGGCTACACCTTC. Its protein product is CASSQDRTGLVGYTF.

This sequence joins TRBV7-2 and TRBJ1-2; D is perhaps TRBD1 (6 bases). V was clipped by 5 bases and J by 4 bases, with 11 bases between them. CDR3 size: 13 residues. The germline V gene has CDR1 SGHTA and CDR2 FQGNSA. The CDR3: CASSGGGVYGYTF. CDR3 in DNA: TGTGCCAGCAGCGGAGGGGGGGTCTATGGCTACACCTTC.

This clone was observed a few times. Other DNA sequences in this specimen translate into the identical CDR3. The rearrangement joins TRBV27 to TRBJ1-1; D is unresolved. Germline CDR1 is MNHEY and CDR2 is SMNVEV (reference sequence). Trimming pared 3 bases from V and 5 bases from J, leaving 7 bases between. CDR3 length: 12 residues. CDR3 nucleotides: TGTGCCAGCAGTTTGCCGGGGACTGAAGCTTTCTTT. This encodes CASSLPGTEAFF.

The chain joins TRBV11-2 to TRBJ2-1, with TRBD1 identical over 11 bases. The V gene end was trimmed by 3 bases and the J gene end by 1 base; junction bases not matched to a gene: 2. The CDR3 contains 16 residues. Germline CDR1 and CDR2: SGHAT and FQNNGV. CDR3 sequence: CASSLGQGVSYNEQFF. The CDR3 nucleotides are TGTGCCAGCAGCTTGGGACAGGGGGTTTCCTACAATGAGCAGTTCTTC.

V and J are TRBV5-1 and TRBJ2-1; D possibly corresponds to TRBD2 (5 bases). Germline V gene data show CDR1 as SGHRS and CDR2 as YFSETQ. V was pared by 0 bases and J by 5 bases, with 21 bases between. The CDR3 sequence is 18 residues long. The CDR3 DNA reads TGCGCCAGCAGCTTGGGTCCCCTGGGCGGAGGCGCCGACAATGAGCAGTTCTTC. This encodes CASSLGPLGGGADNEQFF.

There are a few counts of this clone. V is TRBV6-5 and J is TRBJ2-7; D possibly corresponds to TRBD2 (5 bases). The CDR3 is 14 amino acids. Germline values: CDR1 MNHEY, CDR2 SVGAGI. V was clipped by 4 bases and J by 8 bases, with 18 bases between them. The CDR3 DNA follows: TGTGCCAGCAGTTCTGCGGGCCCTCTTTTCAAGCAGTACTTC. It yields the protein CASSSAGPLFKQYF.

The chain recombines TRBV7-9 with TRBJ2-7; weak D call: TRBD2 (6 bases). Germline CDR1 is SEHNR and CDR2 is FQNEAQ (reference sequence). The CDR3 sequence is 15 residues long. Trimming took 5 bases from V and 3 from J, leaving 17 bases between them. DNA of the CDR3: TGTGCCAGCAGCCGCGCGGGGAATGAGGTCTACGAGCAGTACTTC. It specifies CASSRAGNEVYEQYF.

The CDR3 DNA sequence: TGTGCCAGCAGCCAGGGGGAGGTCGCCGCTTTCTTT. It is translated as CASSQGEVAAFF. This chain uses TRBV13 with TRBJ1-1; 7 nucleotides agree with TRBD1. The germline V gene encodes CDR1 PRHDT and CDR2 FYEKMQ (reference sequence). The CDR3 has 12 amino acids. J lost 11 bases, V lost 5 bases, and 8 bases had no gene match.

The J gene is TRBJ2-3, the V gene TRBV9, with 9 bases aligning to TRBD2. The junction had 14 bases not matched to a gene; V was cut back by 0 bases and J by 6 bases. The germline gives CDR1 SGDLS, CDR2 YYNGEE. The CDR3 loop spans 18 amino acids. Written as DNA, the CDR3 is TGTGCCAGCAGCGTAGCAGGTAGCGGGAGTCGGATGTGGGATACGCAGTATTTT. Translation: CASSVAGSGSRMWDTQYF.

The rearrangement uses TRBV7-2 and TRBJ2-1; 15 bases match TRBD2. The CDR3 runs to 15 residues. V lost 5 bases, J lost 4 bases, and 0 bases stayed unmatched. Germline V gene sequence: CDR1 SGHTA, CDR2 FQGNSA. CDR3 protein: CASSGLAGGYNEQFF. Here the CDR3 DNA reads TGTGCCAGCAGCGGACTAGCGGGAGGGTACAATGAGCAGTTCTTC.